This T cell receptor beta chain was captured in a study of cytomegalovirus exposure and HLA in healthy donors (dated by TCRdb to 2017 to 2019). Concerning the study at large: An earlier analysis of several hundred of the donors reported around 280 Gb of sequence data and 117 million unique TCR beta sequences obtained from about 179 million T cells. A later genetic analysis took genome-wide SNP genotypes for about 55% of the 666 donors and used that subset as a discovery cohort. In the later analysis, no new phenotypic data were used to find candidate immune exposures; instead, reliance was placed on TCR beta sequences and their occurrence across donors. HLA typing included class I and class II loci at four-digit resolution. Roughly five DR-DQ haplotypes were handled as single units for association and clustering because linkage in the cohort was strong. In an earlier analysis of several hundred of the donors, high-throughput TCR beta sequencing was used to judge whether each TCR beta V gene segment behaved as functional or pseudogenic. The study profiled the T cell repertoires of 500 to 800 subjects by immunosequencing and related them to cytomegalovirus serostatus. The genetic ancestry cluster associated with self-reported Caucasian donors included about four fifths of the 398 genotyped donors. All discovery cohort repertoires had been generated using a single sequencing platform. Along with the roughly 670-subject first cohort, a separate validation cohort of over 90 different subjects was used. About 310 gigabases of sequencing data and approximately 80 million unique TCR sequences were included in an early release covering roughly 600 HLA-typed donors. The number of typed donors differed by locus: about 620-640 for A, B, C, DRB1 and DQB1; 522 for DQA1; 606 for DPA1; and some 470 for DPB1. The study aimed to test whether signatures of past pathogen exposure could be identified by cataloging public T cell receptors. In a later analysis, previously published TCR beta repertoires from about 670 donors were re-analyzed and high-resolution HLA genotyping was added so that TCR occurrence patterns could be studied. Among 398 genotyped donors of the cohort, an average of roughly 240,000 unique TCR beta nucleotide sequences were sequenced per donor, 15% to 20% of them non-productive. Donor age, sex, ethnicity and CMV serostatus were compiled alongside the repertoire data. High-throughput TCR immunosequencing, statistical association of individual TCRs with disease status, and machine learning were combined to predict cytomegalovirus infection status.

CDR1 is given as MDHEN and CDR2 as SYDVKM, both from the germline V gene. Spanning cysteine to phenylalanine, the CDR3 consists of 13 amino acids. Kept here is only the CDR3 DNA, which spans 39 bases and is read in frame from base 1. The junction carries 9 bases between V and J, which are trimmed by 6 bases and 3 bases respectively. In regard to this clone: The clone's antigen remains unknown. The sample holds no much larger clone one base away, and base qualities are not on file.

Libraries were built with the immunoSEQ multiplex PCR assay. A mixture of 60 forward primers for TCR Vbeta segments and 13 reverse primers for TCR Jbeta segments was used in the multiplex PCR. The CDR3 region of rearranged TCR beta genes was amplified from genomic DNA with a multiplex PCR assay. The Illumina HiSeq System was used to sequence the amplified TCR beta libraries as 87-base-pair reads. The source study handled its data this way. Across the roughly 640 repertoires, a later analysis counted some 81 million unique TCR beta chains, 8.5 million to 12 million of which were shared by at least two donors. Raw reads were error-corrected and collapsed into unique sequences with a nearest-neighbor algorithm that merged closely related sequences to remove PCR and sequencing errors. To assign V, D and J gene segments, CDR3 sequences were aligned to IMGT reference sequences. For a sequence to be retained, a match of at least six nucleotides to both a V gene segment and a J gene segment was required. Rearrangements were classified as productive when the CDR3 lacked stop codons and remained in frame with V and J, and all other rearrangements were classified as non-productive. CDR3 was defined according to IMGT convention as the region running from the second conserved V-encoded cysteine to the conserved J-encoded phenylalanine. The earlier analysis of about 560 of the donors excluded any sequence lacking an unambiguous match to a single V gene segment. In an earlier analysis of a few hundred of the donors, V segments were called functional above 56.7% productive rearrangements and were called segregating when the between-donor standard deviation exceeded 5%. A statistical classification framework was built to diagnose cytomegalovirus status from the catalog of TCR beta chain sequences. V and J gene assignment, in a later analysis, came from comparing TCR nucleotide sequences with IMGT/GENE-DB human TR gene sequences. The TCRdist pipeline was used in a later analysis to assign CDR3 sequences and most-parsimonious VDJ recombination scenarios. In a later analysis, each TCR beta chain was defined by its CDR3 amino acid sequence together with its V-gene family, and reads lacking a unique V-gene family were excluded. In a later analysis, 550 to 650 highly shared, low-generation-probability nucleotide sequences were removed to address suspected cross-contamination and a sequencing artifact. A later analysis calculated a clonal expansion index for each public chain from normalized within-repertoire ranks of inferred template counts. In a later analysis, generation probabilities were computed using a VDJ recombination model fitted to out-of-frame rearrangements, and the results were checked against IGoR. In a later analysis, hypergeometric tests were used to score TCR-TCR, TCR-HLA and TCR-CMV co-occurrence, with a repertoire-size bias correction applied to TCR pairs. In a later analysis, false discovery rates were estimated by permuting HLA or CMV assignments 20 times. A later analysis grouped co-occurring TCRs with DBSCAN, adding TCRdist sequence similarity when clustering within HLA-allele-positive subsets. Repertoires with fewer than 30,000 or more than 120,000 public chains, plus five repertoires with anomalous nucleotide sharing, were excluded from co-occurrence clustering. In TCRdb, the immuneACCESS table is reduced to in-frame sequences with V and J assigned. These tables do not hold every clone; where another copy was compared, an unresolved V gene accounts for under half, and the others remain unexplained. V and J calls and clone size are copied from that table; D and trimming were computed from the DNA. Here the sample has some 120,000 clones; 70% to 90% occur a single time. Over 15% of the sample belongs to the ten largest clones.

The paper's findings and limits, for the study overall: Cytomegalovirus status was reported to be diagnosed by the classifier with high specificity and sensitivity in both the original and validation cohorts. A further reported finding was that TCR beta sequences accurately predicted the HLA-A and HLA-B alleles for most subjects in the first cohort. Correlated functional status among segregating V segments might reflect linkage disequilibrium, but an unknown experimental factor could not be ruled out. Because counts were too low, seventeen rarely observed V segments, including chromosome 9 orphons, were excluded from the earlier analysis of 587 of the donors. In a later analysis, around 15,000 TCR beta sequences were associated with specific HLA alleles at a false discovery rate of 0.05. This cohort had only TCR beta chains sequenced, and the lack of alpha or paired-chain data limited which features could be detected. Broadly in line with IMGT annotations, most TCR beta V segments showed up in productive rearrangements about 87% or about 30% of the time in an earlier analysis of roughly 590 of the donors. A cluster of highly shared sequence variants was judged likely to be a technical artifact of the sequencing pipeline. The only immune exposure information available for the cohort was CMV serostatus. In a later analysis, most CMV-associated TCR beta chains were found to appear HLA-restricted, with HLA associations seemingly driven largely by CMV exposure. Because the 87-base-pair reads could not distinguish some IMGT-functional V segments, including TRBV6-2 and TRBV6-3, those segments were excluded. Most TCR sequences were seen in very few donors, while some public TCRs were found in many individuals. Compared with the 666-donor mean, donors in an Asian-associated ancestry cluster had fewer N-insertions in productive TCRs, according to a later genetic analysis. Roughly uniform sequencing depth across donors was assumed in presence/absence analyses, although this assumption may not hold. An association between a missense DCLRE1C variant and V-gene and J-gene trimming of TCR beta chains was found in a later genetic analysis and replicated in an independent cohort. A later analysis found that TCR association rates varied across HLA loci, with DRB1 alleles showing the most associated TCRs and HLA-C alleles the fewest. According to the authors, the approach could potentially be generalized to other disease states and immunological phenotypes. The study listed 164 TCR beta chains as associated with cytomegalovirus. When HLA alleles, especially DR and DQ, strongly co-occurred, attributing TCR associations to individual alleles was difficult. A later analysis found that HLA-associated TCR beta chains were more clonally expanded and had lower generation probabilities than equally common non-associated chains. In vitro tests confirmed that a few of the cytomegalovirus-associated TCR beta chains recognize cytomegalovirus antigens. A later analysis reported that several top co-occurrence clusters appeared linked to parvovirus B19, influenza, CMV and Epstein-Barr virus. Because HLA typing was unavailable for some donors at each locus, only the typed subset was used in association tests.

The cohort consisted of 666 healthy bone marrow donors. At the time of sampling, all cohort members were nominally healthy, though unrecorded immune exposures were likely present. The donor was CMV seropositive and was included in the group of 270 or so seropositive cohort members. Each donor provided a peripheral blood sample, and peripheral blood mononuclear cells were used for TCR beta sequencing. The Qiagen DNeasy Blood Extraction Kit was used to extract genomic DNA from the blood cell samples. What was sequenced was PBMCs. The rearranged segments are TRBV28 and TRBJ1-5; TRBD1 could be the D gene, as 5 bases match. The TCR comes from a man aged 18 to 29 in good health and CMV-seropositive. The sequence in DNA is TGTGCCAGCAGGGGGCATGACAATCAGCCCCAGCATTTT. Translation gives CASRGHDNQPQHF.